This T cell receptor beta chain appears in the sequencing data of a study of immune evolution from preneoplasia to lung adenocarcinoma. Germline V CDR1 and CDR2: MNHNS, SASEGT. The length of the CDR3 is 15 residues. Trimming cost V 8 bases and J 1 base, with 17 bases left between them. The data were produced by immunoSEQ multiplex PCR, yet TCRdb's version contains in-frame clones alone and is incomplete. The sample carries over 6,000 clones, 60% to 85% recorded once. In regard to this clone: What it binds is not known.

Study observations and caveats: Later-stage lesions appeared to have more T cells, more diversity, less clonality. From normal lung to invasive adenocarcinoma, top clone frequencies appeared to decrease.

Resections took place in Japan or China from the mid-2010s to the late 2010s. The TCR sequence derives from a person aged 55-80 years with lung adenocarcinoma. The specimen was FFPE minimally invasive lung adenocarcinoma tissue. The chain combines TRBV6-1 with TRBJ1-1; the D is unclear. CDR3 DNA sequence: TGTGCCAGCGCCCCCTTAGTAGGGCAGAACACTGAAGCTTTCTTT. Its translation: CASAPLVGQNTEAFF.